A single sample is the source of the 20 T cell receptor beta chains below, sequenced in a study of tumor-infiltrating lymphocytes in localized non-small cell lung cancer. Method: immunoSEQ multiplex PCR; TCRdb's copy keeps in-frame clones and lacks some. In the table there are approximately 15,000 clones, 69% of which are singletons. Sequencing was carried out using lung tumor tissue. These TCRs come from a human donor with non-small cell lung cancer.

This chain uses TRBV7-8 with TRBJ1-3; 7 positions match TRBD1. Germline assignment: CDR1 SGHVS and CDR2 FQNEAQ. Trimming removed 5 bases from V and 1 base from J; junction bases left unmatched: 11. The CDR3 extends over 17 amino acids. CDR3 sequence: CASSLLVRGSSGNTIYF. The CDR3 bases are TGTGCCAGCAGCCTACTCGTCAGGGGGAGTTCTGGAAACACCATATATTTT.

The CDR3 DNA sequence: TGTGCCAGCAGCTTGGCCCCGACAATCCGCACTGAAGCTTTCTTT. Translation: CASSLAPTIRTEAFF. The V and J genes are TRBV5-5 and TRBJ1-1; D uncertain. The CDR3 is 15 amino acids. Germline V gene sequence: CDR1 SGHKS, CDR2 YYEKEE (reference sequence). The V end lost 0 bases, the J end lost 4 bases, and 13 bases lay between the germline ends. The entire variable domain, with the rest obtained from reference TRBV5-5 and TRBJ1-1, is as follows: DAGVTQSPTHLIKTRGQQVTLRCSPISGHKSVSWYQQVLGQGPQFIFQYYEKEERGRGNFPDRFSARQFPNYSSELNVNALLLGDSALYLCASSLAPTIRTEAFFGQGTRLTVV.

The V and J genes are TRBV7-9 and TRBJ1-3; 8 nucleotides match TRBD1. The germline V gene encodes CDR1 SEHNR and CDR2 FQNEAQ (reference sequence). The CDR3 is made up of 15 amino acids. The junction had 10 bases not matched to a gene; V was cut back by 5 bases and J by 7 bases. The CDR3 region is CASSPQGVAANTIYF. Written as DNA, the CDR3 is TGTGCCAGCAGCCCACAGGGGGTGGCTGCGAACACCATATATTTT.

V usage is TRBV9 and J usage is TRBJ2-5; D not certain. The CDR3 extends over 14 amino acids. V shed 0 bases and J shed 4 bases, with 10 bases lying between them. Germline V CDR1 and CDR2: SGDLS, YYNGEE. The CDR3 nucleotides are TGTGCCAGCAGCGTAGGGCCCACTCCAGAGACCCAGTACTTC. Translated: CASSVGPTPETQYF.

The V call is TRBV7-2, the J call TRBJ2-1; 9 nucleotides align to TRBD2. The CDR3 sequence is 15 residues long. Germline CDR1 is SGHTA and CDR2 is FQGNSA. Trimming took 0 bases from V and 4 from J; bases not matched to a gene: 1. CDR3 coding DNA: TGTGCCAGCAGCTTAGCTACTAGCGGGTACAATGAGCAGTTCTTC. The encoded protein is CASSLATSGYNEQFF.

The chain uses TRBV9 and TRBJ2-5; no clear D. This CDR3 region has 13 residues. Germline V CDR1 and CDR2: SGDLS, YYNGEE. Between the trimmed V and J ends, which lost 2 bases and 5 bases, there was a span of 10 bases. The CDR3 region has the DNA TGTGCCAGCAGCGTCGGACCGAGGGAGACCCAGTACTTC. It translates to CASSVGPRETQYF.

The chain has TRBV11-2 and TRBJ1-4; no firm D call. The V end lost 5 bases, the J end lost 13 bases, and 14 bases lay between the germline ends. Per the germline V gene, CDR1 is SGHAT and CDR2 is FQNNGV. The CDR3 loop spans 12 amino acids. CDR3 loop: CASSVMATRLFF. DNA of the CDR3: TGTGCCAGCAGCGTCATGGCTACTCGACTGTTTTTT.

This clone occurred a few times. V usage is TRBV18 and J usage is TRBJ1-6; D unclear. Germline V CDR1 and CDR2: KGHSH, LQKENI. V lost 3 bases, J lost 6 bases, and 6 bases lay in between. The CDR3 is 13 residues long. The CDR3 protein is CASSPNTNSPLHF. The DNA for the CDR3 is TGTGCCAGCTCACCCAACACTAATTCACCCCTCCACTTT. Based on the CDR3 plus reference TRBV18 and TRBJ1-6, the full variable domain is NAGVMQNPRHLVRRRGQEARLRCSPMKGHSHVYWYRQLPEEGLKFMVYLQKENIIDESGMPKERFSAEFPKEGPSILRIQQVVRGDSAAYFCASSPNTNSPLHFGNGTRLTVT.

V usage is TRBV11-3 and J usage is TRBJ2-7, with D possibly called TRBD1 or TRBD2 (6 bases each). The germline V and J ends were trimmed by 1 base and 8 bases, with 12 bases remaining between them. CDR3 size: 13 residues. CDR1 and CDR2 from the germline V gene are SGHNT and YENEEA. The CDR3 nucleotides read TGTGCCAGCAGCTTAGGGACTCGGGGGCAGCAGTACTTC. Translating gives CASSLGTRGQQYF.

The rearrangement joins TRBV18 to TRBJ2-2; possible D gene TRBD1, 6 bases. Trimming pared 3 bases from V and 6 bases from J, leaving 11 bases between. The CDR3 contains 14 residues. The germline gives CDR1 KGHSH, CDR2 LQKENI. The chain's CDR3 is CASSPIQGPGELFF. The CDR3 coding sequence is TGTGCCAGCTCACCCATACAGGGCCCCGGGGAGCTGTTTTTT.

V and J are TRBV19 and TRBJ2-7; D call uncertain. CDR1 LNHDA and CDR2 SQIVND come from the germline V gene (reference sequence). The CDR3 has 13 residues. The V gene lost 5 bases and the J gene lost 6 bases, with 14 bases spanning the gap. The CDR3 sequence: CASSPYASSEQYF. CDR3 DNA sequence: TGTGCCAGTAGTCCTTATGCGAGTTCCGAGCAGTACTTC.

This chain connects TRBV19 to TRBJ2-1; 7 bases fit TRBD1. CDR1 and CDR2 (germline): LNHDA, SQIVND (reference sequence). J was trimmed by 6 bases and V by 5 bases; bases with no gene match: 7. The CDR3 sequence is 14 residues long. The CDR3 sequence is CASSRYRGTNEQFF. The CDR3, as DNA: TGTGCCAGTAGTCGGTACAGGGGAACCAATGAGCAGTTCTTC.

The CDR3 nucleotides read TGCGCCAGCAGCTTGTACCAGGGTGGGAACTATGGCTACACCTTC. This codes for CASSLYQGGNYGYTF. The V and J genes are TRBV5-1 and TRBJ1-2; tentative D call: TRBD1 (5 bases). Germline CDR1 and CDR2: SGHRS and YFSETQ. The V end lost 1 base, the J end lost 2 bases, and 12 bases lay between the germline ends. The CDR3 has 15 amino acids.

This clone was seen only once. V is TRBV5-4 and J is TRBJ2-3, with TRBD2 matching 8 bases. The CDR3 has 14 residues. CDR1 and CDR2 (germline): SGHNT, YYREEE (reference sequence). With V trimmed by 0 bases and J by 3 bases, 0 bases remained unmatched. CDR3 DNA: TGTGCCAGCAGCTTGGGACTAGCGACAGATACGCAGTATTTT. Amino acids: CASSLGLATDTQYF. Full variable domain (remainder filled in from reference TRBV5-4 and TRBJ2-3): ETGVTQSPTHLIKTRGQQVTLRCSSQSGHNTVSWYQQALGQGPQFIFQYYREEENGRGNFPPRFSGLQFPNYSSELNVNALELDDSALYLCASSLGLATDTQYFGPGTRLTVL.

V and J are TRBV7-8 and TRBJ2-3; TRBD1 is a possible D gene (6 bases). The CDR3 totals 13 residues. Germline V gives CDR1 SGHVS, CDR2 FQNEAQ. Trimming removed 6 bases from V and 3 bases from J, with 10 bases in between. DNA for the CDR3: TGTGCCAGCAGTGGGGGCCGGACAGATACGCAGTATTTT. This gives the protein CASSGGRTDTQYF.

V usage is TRBV7-2 and J usage is TRBJ2-7, with 11 bases matching TRBD2. The trim removed 5 bases at V and 0 bases at J, leaving 3 bases unmatched. Per germline, CDR1 SGHTA and CDR2 FQGNSA. The CDR3 spans 15 residues. As DNA, the CDR3 is TGTGCCAGCAGCCCGACTAGCGGGGCCTCCTACGAGCAGTACTTC. It is translated as CASSPTSGASYEQYF.

This rearrangement joins TRBV6-1 to TRBJ2-5, with TRBD2 identical over 11 bases. The CDR3 spans 14 residues. Germline V gene data show CDR1 as MNHNS and CDR2 as SASEGT. Trimming took 10 bases from V and 2 from J; bases not matched to a gene: 6. The CDR3: CATATSGVQETQYF. For the CDR3, the DNA is TGTGCCACTGCGACTAGCGGGGTTCAAGAGACCCAGTACTTC.

The CDR3 coding sequence is TGTGCCAGCAGGGTTGGGACAGGGGGAACCGGGGAGCTGTTTTTT. Protein: CASRVGTGGTGELFF. The chain combines TRBV25-1 with TRBJ2-2, with 11 positions matching TRBD1. V lost 6 bases and J lost 5; bases outside the gene matches: 5. The CDR3 runs 15 residues. CDR1 is MGHDK, CDR2 SYGVNS, per germline.

This CDR3 reads CASSPQPTGGLNEQYF. CDR3 DNA sequence: TGCGCCAGCAGTCCTCAACCCACAGGGGGTCTCAACGAGCAGTACTTC. J is TRBJ2-7 and V is TRBV5-1, with TRBD1 matching over 8 bases. Unmatched junction bases numbered 15, after V lost 5 bases and J lost 5 bases. The CDR3 extends over 16 amino acids. Germline CDR1 SGHRS, CDR2 YFSETQ.

This clone has only a few counts. The gene calls are TRBV5-1 and TRBJ2-7; a possible D gene is TRBD2 (5 bases). The CDR3 contains 14 residues. Trimming removed 4 bases from V and 4 bases from J, with 15 bases in between. Germline CDR1 reads SGHRS; CDR2 reads YFSETQ. In DNA form, the CDR3 reads TGCGCCAGCAGCCACCTCGAGGGAACGTACGAGCAGTACTTC. Its translation is CASSHLEGTYEQYF.